The TCR beta chain under discussion was sequenced for a study of blood T cell repertoires in COVID-19. The assay was immunoSEQ multiplex PCR, and TCRdb's table has in-frame clones only and misses some. The repertoire holds some 190,000 clones, over 75% seen once, with approximately 4.6% in the top ten. This clone was recorded once. Trimming cost V 4 bases and J 1 base; bases outside gene matches: 6. Germline CDR1 reads SGHTA; CDR2 reads FQGNSA. The CDR3 runs to 17 residues. The TCR comes from a man aged 25-40 years with acute COVID-19. The specimen sequenced was PBMCs or T cells enriched from blood (not recorded which). V and J are TRBV7-2 and TRBJ2-2, with 10 bases identical to TRBD2. The CDR3 coding sequence is TGTGCCAGCAGCTCCCGACGACTAGCGGGGAACACCGGGGAGCTGTTTTTT. This codes for CASSSRRLAGNTGELFF.